This T cell receptor beta chain was captured by sequencing in a study of patients and donors after allogeneic stem cell transplantation. In TCRdb, the RT-PCR reads were re-called with MiXCR into one record per CDR3 protein. This table has about a million distinct CDR3 sequences, approximately 19% appearing once. The germline gives CDR1 MGHRA, CDR2 YSYEKL. V was clipped by 2 bases and J by 2 bases; unmatched bases: 7. The CDR3 extends over 18 amino acids. The source material was blood, either unsorted or a sorted T cell fraction (not recorded which). The chain recombines TRBV4-1 with TRBJ1-3, with TRBD1 matching 12 bases. This receptor was taken from a human donor who was either an allogeneic HSCT recipient or a stem cell or donor lymphocyte infusion donor (not recorded which). It is not recorded whose cells these are; they may come from a transplant donor. The CDR3 bases are TGCGCCAGCAGCCAAATCCCCGGGACAGGGGGCGCTGGAAACACCATATATTTT. It codes for CASSQIPGTGGAGNTIYF.